This record looks at one T cell receptor (beta chain) sequence and its context. Clones were sequenced by immunoSEQ multiplex PCR, and TCRdb holds only the in-frame ones, with some missing. This sample carries more than 110,000 clones, 84% of them seen once, and the ten largest clones take roughly 45%. The data derive from a study of blood T cell repertoires in COVID-19. Overall study context: Sites in the United States, Italy and Spain provided acute and convalescent COVID-19 samples.

The CDR3 is 16 residues long. Trimming took off 3 bases at V and 0 bases at J, with 14 bases between the two ends. Germline assignment: CDR1 KGHSH and CDR2 LQKENI. Sequencing used peripheral blood. V is TRBV18 and J is TRBJ1-1; no firm D call. This TCR derives from a human donor in a cohort sampled during active COVID-19. In DNA form, the CDR3 reads TGTGCCAGCTCACCGAGAGGATTCCCTATGAACACTGAAGCTTTCTTT. It yields the protein CASSPRGFPMNTEAFF.